These T cell receptor beta chains were read from a single sample in a study of T-cell memory formation after mild COVID-19. MiXCR, run by TCRdb on the 5' RACE reads, gives a single entry per CDR3 protein. The profile covers around 200,000 distinct CDR3 sequences, with about 10% appearing a single time and around 2.9% taken by the ten largest. Sequenced sample: PBMCs or a T cell subset sorted from them (not recorded which). Receptors originate from a man aged 18 to 30 who had mild COVID-19 (a few samples of this study predate the infection). Cell type and time point are not known. CDR3s include the opening cysteine and the closing phenylalanine or tryptophan. D genes are given only for firm matches. Size tells how often a clone was seen (once, few, many) or the class of an expanded clone, and some rows leave it out.

TRBJ2-5	TRBV7-3	many	TRBD1	TGTGCCAGCAGCCGGGACAGGGACGAGACCCAGTACTTC	CASSRDRDETQYF
TRBJ1-6	TRBV28	few	TRBD1	TGTGCCAGCACTTCCGGGACAGGGTATAATTCACCCCTCCACTTT	CASTSGTGYNSPLHF
TRBJ1-5	TRBV20-1	few	NA	TGCAGTGCTAGTGAGGGGCTTAGCAATCAGCCCCAGCATTTT	CSASEGLSNQPQHF
TRBJ2-7	TRBV20-1	NA	NA	TGCAGTGCCAACTACTGGCCCGCCGTCGAGCAGTACTTC	CSANYWPAVEQYF
TRBJ1-3	TRBV30	few	NA	TGTGCCTGGGATCCTGGAAACACCATATATTTT	CAWDPGNTIYF
TRBJ1-1	TRBV20-1	few	NA	TGCAGTGCTAGTTGGGGTGGGGGCACTGAAGCTTTCTTT	CSASWGGGTEAFF
TRBJ1-5	TRBV10-3	NA	NA	TGTGCCAACACCAGGGACCCCAATCAGCCCCAGCATTTT	CANTRDPNQPQHF
TRBJ1-4	TRBV4-1	NA	NA	TGCGCCAGCAGCCAACAGGTGGGGAATGAAAAACTGTTTTTT	CASSQQVGNEKLFF
TRBJ2-2	TRBV11-1	NA	TRBD2	TGTGCCAGCAGCCGCAGTTGGGGGGGAAACACCGGGGAGCTGTTTTTT	CASSRSWGGNTGELFF
TRBJ1-2	TRBV6-5	few	TRBD1	TGTGCCAGCAGTTACACAGGGGCCGACCCCTCCTATGGCTACACCTTC	CASSYTGADPSYGYTF
TRBJ1-2	TRBV5-1	many	NA	TGCGCCAGCAGCTTAAAAGTCGATTATGGCTACACCTTC	CASSLKVDYGYTF
TRBJ1-1	TRBV9	NA	NA	TGTGCCAGCAGCGTTCAGGGTGGAGGCACTGAAGCTTTCTTT	CASSVQGGGTEAFF
TRBJ2-7	TRBV30	NA	TRBD1	TGTGCCTGGGCGCCAGGGGGCGCTTGGGAGCAGTACTTC	CAWAPGGAWEQYF
TRBJ2-1	TRBV29-1	NA	NA	TGCAGCGGAAGGACGGGAGAGCAGTTCTTC	CSGRTGEQFF
TRBJ2-3	TRBV7-2	NA	TRBD2	TGTGCCAGCAGCTCCATCCGGGGGGCAGATACGCAGTATTTT	CASSSIRGADTQYF
TRBJ1-1	TRBV28	NA	TRBD1	TGTGCCAGCAGTTTAGGGAGGACAGGCGCCGCTTTCTTT	CASSLGRTGAAFF
TRBJ1-1	TRBV6-5	NA	TRBD1	TGTGCCAGCATTGGGGCCCGGGGACGCGCAGGGGGAGCTTTCTTT	CASIGARGRAGGAFF
TRBJ2-2	TRBV24-1	NA	NA	TGTGCCACCAGTGGTCCAGGATTAACCGGGGAGCTGTTTTTT	CATSGPGLTGELFF
TRBJ2-1	TRBV7-3	NA	TRBD1	TGTGCCAGCAGTGGACAGGGAGCCTACAATGAGCAGTTCTTC	CASSGQGAYNEQFF
TRBJ1-4	TRBV25-1	NA	NA	TGTGCCAGCAGTGAAAAAGTTACCAATGAAAAACTGTTTTTT	CASSEKVTNEKLFF
TRBJ2-1	TRBV20-1	few	NA	TGCAGTGCTAGAGATCGGCTAAGTGGGTATGAGCAGTTCTTC	CSARDRLSGYEQFF
TRBJ1-1	TRBV29-1	NA	TRBD1	TGCAGCGCCATCATCGGACAGGGAGGGTCTGAAGCTTTCTTT	CSAIIGQGGSEAFF
TRBJ1-5	TRBV27	NA	TRBD1	TGTGCCAGCAGTTTGTACGGTTGGGACAGAGGGAGCAATCAGCCCCAGCATTTT	CASSLYGWDRGSNQPQHF
TRBJ2-2	TRBV7-3	few	NA	TGTGCCAGCAGCTCGGAGGCGGCGGGCGGGGAGCTGTTTTTT	CASSSEAAGGELFF
TRBJ2-5	TRBV6-5	few	NA	TGTGCCAGCAGTTACTCGCCAGGGCTGGGGGAGACCCAGTACTTC	CASSYSPGLGETQYF
TRBJ1-2	TRBV12-3/TRBV12-4	few	NA	TGTGCCAGCAGTTTAAGGCCAGGGGATGGCTACACCTTC	CASSLRPGDGYTF
TRBJ1-4	TRBV5-6	NA	NA	TGTGCCAGCAGCTTGGCCCTGACAGGCGCGATGGAAAAACTGTTTTTT	CASSLALTGAMEKLFF
TRBJ1-4	TRBV4-3	NA	NA	TGCGCCAGCAGCCAAGTTGGCCAGGATAATGAAAAACTGTTTTTT	CASSQVGQDNEKLFF
TRBJ2-1	TRBV4-1	NA	NA	TGCGCCAGCAGCCTACGGCGGGCGGGGCCGAGGGATGAGCAGTTCTTC	CASSLRRAGPRDEQFF
TRBJ2-3	TRBV5-6	NA	NA	TGTGCCAGCAGCTGGGACGTGGCAGATACGCAGTATTTT	CASSWDVADTQYF
TRBJ2-2	TRBV5-4	few	NA	TGTGCCAGCAGCCCGAACCAGGGACCTCGCACCGGGGAGCTGTTTTTT	CASSPNQGPRTGELFF
TRBJ1-6	TRBV7-2	few	TRBD1	TGTGCCAGCAGCTTAGCCGGACAGGGGAGGAGCTCCTATAATTCACCCCTCCACTTT	CASSLAGQGRSSYNSPLHF
TRBJ1-1	TRBV5-1	few	NA	TGCGCCAGCAGCTTGGAAGGGCAGTTTGAAGCTTTCTTT	CASSLEGQFEAFF
TRBJ2-5	TRBV7-9	many	NA	TGTGCCAGCAGCTTACAAATCCAAGAGACCCAGTACTTC	CASSLQIQETQYF
TRBJ2-5	TRBV20-1	few	NA	TGCAGCCCGAGGACAGCACAAGAGACCCAGTACTTC	CSPRTAQETQYF
TRBJ1-1	TRBV7-9	NA	NA	TGTGCCAGCAGCTTAGATCGGCCGGGTGAAGCTTTCTTT	CASSLDRPGEAFF
TRBJ1-5	TRBV12-3/TRBV12-4	NA	NA	TGTGCCAGCAGTTTTGGGGTCGAACTACCCCAGCATTTT	CASSFGVELPQHF
TRBJ2-7	TRBV7-2	NA	TRBD1	TGTGCCAGCAGTCGGACAGGGAGGTTTAACGAGCAGTACTTC	CASSRTGRFNEQYF
TRBJ2-1	TRBV5-1	few	NA	TGCGCCAGCAGCTTGGCAGCCCTACGGGAGCAGTTCTTC	CASSLAALREQFF
TRBJ2-7	TRBV29-1	NA	TRBD1	TGCAGCGTCATCGACAGGGGGGGCTACGAGCAGTACTTC	CSVIDRGGYEQYF
TRBJ2-2	TRBV9	NA	NA	TGTGCCAGCAGCGTTAGGGTTGGTGGGGAGCTGTTTTTT	CASSVRVGGELFF
TRBJ1-6	TRBV7-3	NA	TRBD1	TGTGCCAGCAGCCGACAGGGCCGAGGGACACCCCTCCACTTT	CASSRQGRGTPLHF
TRBJ2-7	TRBV2	few	NA	TGTGCCAGCAGCCCCCTTCCCTACGAGCAGTACTTC	CASSPLPYEQYF